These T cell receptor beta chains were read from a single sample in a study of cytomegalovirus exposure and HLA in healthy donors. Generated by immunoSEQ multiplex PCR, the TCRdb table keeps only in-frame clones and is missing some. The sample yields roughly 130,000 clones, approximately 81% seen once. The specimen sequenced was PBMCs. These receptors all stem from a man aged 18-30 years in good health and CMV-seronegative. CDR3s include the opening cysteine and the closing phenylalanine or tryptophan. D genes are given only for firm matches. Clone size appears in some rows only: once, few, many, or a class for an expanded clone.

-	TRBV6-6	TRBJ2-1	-	TGTGCCAGCGGGTCTAGCGTATACAATGAGCAGTTCTTC	CASGSSVYNEQFF
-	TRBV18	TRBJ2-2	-	TGTGCCAGCTCTAGAGTCTCGAACACCGGGGAGCTGTTTTTT	CASSRVSNTGELFF
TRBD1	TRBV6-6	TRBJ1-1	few	TGTGCCAGCAGTACTCCAGGGGGCAGGGACACTGAAGCTTTCTTT	CASSTPGGRDTEAFF
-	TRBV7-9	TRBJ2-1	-	TGTGCCAGCAGCTTAGGGGCGTACAATGAGCAGTTCTTC	CASSLGAYNEQFF
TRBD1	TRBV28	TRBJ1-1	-	TGTGCCAGCAGTACCACCGGGACAGTGAACACTGAAGCTTTCTTT	CASSTTGTVNTEAFF
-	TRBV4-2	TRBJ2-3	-	TGTGCCAGCAGCCAACAAACTAGTGGGGTGATGGATACGCAGTATTTT	CASSQQTSGVMDTQYF
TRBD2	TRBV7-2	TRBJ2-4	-	TGTGCCAGCAGCTCTTCGAGGACGGGGACTAGCGGGATGCGGGGCATTCAGTACTTC	CASSSSRTGTSGMRGIQYF
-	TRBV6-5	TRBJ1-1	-	TGTGCCAGCAGTTACACACAGGCGAACACTGAAGCTTTCTTT	CASSYTQANTEAFF
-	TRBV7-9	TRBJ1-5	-	TGTGCCAGCAGCCGGGGGAGTCAGCCCCAGCATTTT	CASSRGSQPQHF
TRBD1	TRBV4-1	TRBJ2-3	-	TGCGCCAGCAGCCATAACAGGGGGACAGATACGCAGTATTTT	CASSHNRGTDTQYF
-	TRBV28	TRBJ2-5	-	TGTGCCAGCAGGGTCCCGAGTAGCCGAATAGCGGCCCAGTACTTC	CASRVPSSRIAAQYF
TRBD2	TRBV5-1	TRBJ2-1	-	TGCGCCAGCAGCAGAAGTAGCGGGAGGGCCGTTGGCTCCTACAATGAGCAGTTCTTC	CASSRSSGRAVGSYNEQFF
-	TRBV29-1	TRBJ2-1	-	TGCAGCGTGCAGGGGGGTGCGTACAATGAGCAGTTCTTC	CSVQGGAYNEQFF
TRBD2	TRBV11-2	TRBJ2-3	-	TGTGCCAGCAGCTCACTTAAGCGGGAGACAGATACGCAGTATTTT	CASSSLKRETDTQYF
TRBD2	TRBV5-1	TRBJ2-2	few	TGCGCCAGCAGCTTCGTGCTAGCGGCCACCGGGGAGCTGTTTTTT	CASSFVLAATGELFF
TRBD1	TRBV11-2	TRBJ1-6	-	TGTGCCAGCAGCTCGAAAGACAGGGTACCCCTCCACTTT	CASSSKDRVPLHF
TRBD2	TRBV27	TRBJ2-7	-	TGTGCTAGTCAGGGACTACCATCCTACGAGCAGTACTTC	CASQGLPSYEQYF
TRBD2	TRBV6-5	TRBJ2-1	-	TGTGCCAGCAGGCTAGCGGGAGGGCCCGGAAATGAGCAGTTCTTC	CASRLAGGPGNEQFF
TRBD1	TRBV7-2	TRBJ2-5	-	TGTGCCAGCAGCCCTCAGGGCGGACAGGGGTTAGAGCAGTACTTC	CASSPQGGQGLEQYF
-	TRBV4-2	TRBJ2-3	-	TGTGCCAGCAGCCAAGATCGCGGGGGCTTCAGCACAGATACGCAGTATTTT	CASSQDRGGFSTDTQYF
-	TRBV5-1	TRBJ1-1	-	TGCGCCAGCAGCTTGGGAGGGGGGAACACTGAAGCTTTCTTT	CASSLGGGNTEAFF
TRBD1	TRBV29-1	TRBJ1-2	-	TGCAGCGTTGGAACCGGGACAGCCTATGGCTACACCTTC	CSVGTGTAYGYTF
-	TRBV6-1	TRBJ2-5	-	TGTGCCAGCAGTGAAGCCTGGACAGAAGAGACCCAGTACTTC	CASSEAWTEETQYF
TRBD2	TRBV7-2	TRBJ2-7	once	TGTGCCAGCAGCTTAGGCGGCCCTAGCGGAGACGGGGGGTACGAGCAGTACTTC	CASSLGGPSGDGGYEQYF
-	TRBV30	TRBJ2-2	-	TGTGCCTGGAGTGCCCCGCGTCGGGAGCTGTTTTTT	CAWSAPRRELFF
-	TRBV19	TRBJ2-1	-	TGTGCCAGTAGTATAGACAGACATCCCCACAATGAGCAGTTCTTC	CASSIDRHPHNEQFF
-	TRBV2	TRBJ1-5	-	TGTGCCAGCAGTGAATTTGTGAGCAAGAATCAGCCCCAGCATTTT	CASSEFVSKNQPQHF
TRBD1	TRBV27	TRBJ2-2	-	TGTGCCAGCAGGGGGACAGTCCCCGGGGAGCTGTTTTTT	CASRGTVPGELFF
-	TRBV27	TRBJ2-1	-	TGTGCCAGCACCAACACCGGGACACGCCTCGGTAATGAGCAGTTCTTC	CASTNTGTRLGNEQFF
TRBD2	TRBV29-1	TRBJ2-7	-	TGCAGCGCCGGACTAGCGGGAGCAGGGGTCCCCTACGAGCAGTACTTC	CSAGLAGAGVPYEQYF
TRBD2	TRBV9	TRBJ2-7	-	TGTGCCAGCAGCGCACTAGCGGGGAGTTCCTACGAGCAGTACTTC	CASSALAGSSYEQYF
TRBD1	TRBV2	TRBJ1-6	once	TGTGCCAGAAGGACAGGTTTCTCACCCCTCCACTTT	CARRTGFSPLHF